These 5 T cell receptor beta chains came from one sample sequenced in a study of T cell repertoires in cytomegalovirus infection. TCRdb used MiXCR to reprocess the reads, holding one entry per CDR3 protein. The sample has a few hundred thousand distinct CDR3 sequences; about a quarter are singletons. What was sequenced was PBMCs. Receptors originate from a human donor in good health (CMV status not recorded). Some clones in this sample may be carry-over from other donors' samples.

This clonotype has more than one count but fewer than ten. J is TRBJ2-7 and V is TRBV5-4; D gene unclear. The germline V gene encodes CDR1 SGHNT and CDR2 YYREEE (reference sequence). Trimming left V 4 bases short and J 1 base short, with 15 bases between. This CDR3 is 15 amino acids long. The CDR3 loop reads CASSRVGARSYEQYF. In DNA form, the CDR3 reads TGTGCCAGCAGCCGGGTTGGTGCCAGATCCTACGAGCAGTACTTC.

In this sample, this clonotype turned up many times. This chain links TRBV7-3 with TRBJ2-5, with a tentative D call TRBD2 (6 bases). This CDR3 is 13 amino acids long. Trimming left V 5 bases short and J 3 bases short, with 10 bases between. Per the germline V gene, CDR1 is SGHTA and CDR2 is FQGTGA. DNA of the CDR3: TGTGCCAGCAGCCGGGGACTTAAAGAGACCCAGTACTTC. Translated, it gives CASSRGLKETQYF.

CDR3 DNA: TGTGCCAGCAGCATAGGACTAGCGCTCCGGGATGAGCAGTTCTTC. Amino acid sequence: CASSIGLALRDEQFF. The V call is TRBV7-8, the J call TRBJ2-1; 9 bases are a match to TRBD2. V dropped 5 bases and J dropped 8; count of bases not matched to a gene: 10. The CDR3 is 15 amino acids. From germline, CDR1 is SGHVS and CDR2 FQNEAQ.

The chain links TRBV12-3 or TRBV12-4 to TRBJ1-1; D not certain. Deletions cut 3 bases from V and 1 base from J, with 9 bases between. The CDR3 totals 14 residues. This CDR3 reads CASSFGWRNTEAFF. The CDR3 DNA follows: TGTGCCAGCAGTTTTGGATGGAGGAACACTGAAGCTTTCTTT.

The CDR3 here is CAVRGTSGTTYEQYF. The CDR3 DNA reads as TGTGCCGTACGGGGGACTAGCGGAACAACCTACGAGCAGTACTTC. V and J are TRBV10-3 and TRBJ2-7, with 11 bases lining up with TRBD2. The CDR3 extends over 15 amino acids. Germline V CDR1 and CDR2: ENHRY, SYGVKD. The trim removed 11 bases at V and 2 bases at J, leaving 11 bases unmatched.